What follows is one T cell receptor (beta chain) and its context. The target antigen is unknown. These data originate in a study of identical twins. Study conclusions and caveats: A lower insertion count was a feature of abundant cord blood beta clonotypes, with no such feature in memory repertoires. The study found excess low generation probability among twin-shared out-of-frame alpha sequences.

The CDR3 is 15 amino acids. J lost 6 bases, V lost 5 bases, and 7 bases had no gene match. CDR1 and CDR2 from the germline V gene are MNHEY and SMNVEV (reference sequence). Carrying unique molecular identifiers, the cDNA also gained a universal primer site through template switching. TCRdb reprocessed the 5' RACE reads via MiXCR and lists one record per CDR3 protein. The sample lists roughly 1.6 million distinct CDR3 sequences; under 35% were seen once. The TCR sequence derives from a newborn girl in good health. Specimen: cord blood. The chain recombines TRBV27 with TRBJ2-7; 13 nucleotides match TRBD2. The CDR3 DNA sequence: TGTGCCAGCAGTGGTACTAGCGGGAGGGCCCTCGAGCAGTACTTC. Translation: CASSGTSGRALEQYF.